This passage covers 17 T cell receptor beta chains from one sample sequenced in a study of cytomegalovirus exposure and HLA in healthy donors. The PCR employed 60 Vbeta primers together with 13 Jbeta primers. Profiled with immunoSEQ multiplex PCR; TCRdb holds only in-frame clones, not every one. The sample lists about 160,000 clones; 70% to 80% were seen once. The sequencing sample was made of PBMCs. These receptors all stem from a man aged 40-49 years in good health and CMV-seronegative.

The chain employs TRBV11-2 and TRBJ2-2; D remains unclear. The germline V and J ends were trimmed by 1 base and 0 bases, with 6 bases remaining between them. Germline lookup yields CDR1 SGHAT and CDR2 FQNNGV. The length of the CDR3 is 15 residues. The CDR3 DNA follows: TGTGCCAGCAGCTTAGGACTGACGAACACCGGGGAGCTGTTTTTT. Amino acids: CASSLGLTNTGELFF.

This clone is a singleton in its sample. This sequence joins TRBV30 and TRBJ1-4; D is ambiguous. Deletions cut 1 base from V and 7 bases from J, with 13 bases between. This CDR3 contains 14 residues. CDR1 and CDR2 (germline): GTSNPN, SVGIG (reference sequence). In nucleotides, the CDR3 is TGTGCCTGGAGTGCTGCGGGCGGTTCTGAAAAACTGTTTTTT. Amino acids: CAWSAAGGSEKLFF.

This rearrangement joins TRBV27 to TRBJ2-1; weak D call: TRBD2 (6 bases). V was shortened by 3 bases and J by 4 bases, with 10 bases between the two germline ends. CDR1 is MNHEY and CDR2 is SMNVEV in the germline V gene (reference sequence). The CDR3 is 14 amino acids. The CDR3 DNA is TGTGCCAGCAGTTTTGCTGCGGGATACAATGAGCAGTTCTTC. It specifies CASSFAAGYNEQFF.

The chain recombines TRBV7-9 with TRBJ2-2; TRBD1 agrees at 8 bases. CDR1 SEHNR and CDR2 FQNEAQ come from the germline V gene (reference sequence). V trimming: 2 bases; J trimming: 4 bases; junction bases outside the gene matches: 12. The CDR3 loop spans 18 amino acids. The CDR3 DNA is TGTGCCAGCAGCTTACATCAGGGGGCGTCAGTGGTCACCGGGGAGCTGTTTTTT. As protein: CASSLHQGASVVTGELFF.

V gene TRBV11-2 combines with J gene TRBJ1-1; 7 nucleotides agree with TRBD1. The J segment lost 8 bases and the V segment lost 0 bases, leaving 9 bases of the junction unmatched. The CDR3 is made up of 15 amino acids. From germline, CDR1 is SGHAT and CDR2 FQNNGV. CDR3 coding DNA: TGTGCCAGCAGCTTAGATGAAACAGGGGCCCGAGAAGCTTTCTTT. This codes for CASSLDETGAREAFF.

V and J are TRBV10-3 and TRBJ1-5, with TRBD1 identical over 7 bases. The CDR3 consists of 14 residues. The germline gives CDR1 ENHRY, CDR2 SYGVKD. Germline trimming cut 6 bases from V and 3 bases from J; bases unmatched to any gene: 5. The CDR3 here is CAISADRVNQPQHF. The CDR3 DNA follows: TGTGCCATCAGCGCAGACAGGGTCAATCAGCCCCAGCATTTT.

This clone was counted once. CDR3 coding DNA: TGTGCCTGGAGTGGGTACGGGACATCTACCCAGTACTTC. Translated, it gives CAWSGYGTSTQYF. The rearrangement joins TRBV30 to TRBJ2-5, with D possibly TRBD1 on 6 matching bases. The CDR3 runs 13 residues. V lost 1 base and J 8 bases, leaving 14 bases between the germline ends. CDR1 GTSNPN and CDR2 SVGIG come from the germline V gene (reference sequence).

The genes are TRBV5-6 and TRBJ2-1; 8 bases map to TRBD2. Trimming at V came to 4 bases and at J to 4 bases, leaving 1 base not matched to a gene. Germline CDR1 is SGHDT and CDR2 is YYEEEE. The CDR3 runs to 13 residues. The CDR3 nucleotides are TGTGCCAGCAGCCGCGGGGGGTACAATGAGCAGTTCTTC. Residues: CASSRGGYNEQFF.

This chain uses TRBV4-2 with TRBJ2-7; D uncertain. CDR3 length: 13 amino acids. V was shortened by 1 base and J by 4 bases, with 8 bases between the two germline ends. CDR1 is LGHNA, CDR2 YNFKEQ, per germline. The CDR3 bases are TGTGCCAGCAGCCAAGCAGATCTTTACGAGCAGTACTTC. It encodes CASSQADLYEQYF.

This chain uses TRBV10-2 with TRBJ1-2; D remains ambiguous. The CDR3 runs to 15 residues. The V end was cut by 7 bases, the J end by 3 bases, with 18 bases between. Germline V lookup: CDR1 WSHSY, CDR2 SAAADI. CDR3: CASTTYPGGHYGYTF. The CDR3 nucleotides are TGCGCCAGCACCACCTACCCCGGCGGCCACTATGGCTACACCTTC.

The chain carries TRBV9 and TRBJ2-7; possible D gene TRBD2, 6 bases. This CDR3 spans 14 amino acids. Germline V CDR1 and CDR2: SGDLS, YYNGEE. With 0 bases removed from V and 2 bases from J, the gap between germline ends came to 9 bases. For the CDR3, the DNA is TGTGCCAGCAGCGTAGAGGTAGCGGCCTACGAGCAGTACTTC. This codes for CASSVEVAAYEQYF.

V usage is TRBV5-6 and J usage is TRBJ1-4, with 7 bases lining up with TRBD1. In germline, CDR1 is SGHDT, CDR2 YYEEEE. The V segment lost 2 bases and the J segment 6 bases; nucleotides outside the gene matches: 4. CDR3 length equals 14 residues. This chain's CDR3 is CASSLYQGDEKLFF. CDR3 in DNA: TGTGCCAGCAGCTTATACCAGGGGGATGAAAAACTGTTTTTT. The whole variable domain, filled in from reference TRBV5-6 and TRBJ1-4, reads DAGVTQSPTHLIKTRGQQVTLRCSPKSGHDTVSWYQQALGQGPQFIFQYYEEEERQRGNFPDRFSGHQFPNYSSELNVNALLLGDSALYLCASSLYQGDEKLFFGSGTQLSVL.

The chain links TRBV29-1 to TRBJ1-1, with a weak D call TRBD1 (6 bases). The CDR3 has 13 residues. Germline CDR1 SQVTM, CDR2 ANQGSEA. V was clipped by 3 bases and J by 2 bases, with 10 bases between them. CDR3: CSVDRTENTEAFF. CDR3 DNA sequence: TGCAGCGTTGACCGGACAGAAAACACTGAAGCTTTCTTT.

CDR3 loop: CASSAGSGGTDTQYF. CDR3 in DNA: TGTGCCAGCAGTGCGGGTAGCGGGGGCACAGATACGCAGTATTTT. The V and J genes are TRBV6-4 and TRBJ2-3; 8 nucleotides align to TRBD2. The ends lost 4 bases at V and 1 base at J; junction bases unmatched: 4. The CDR3 is made up of 15 amino acids. Germline values: CDR1 MRHNA, CDR2 SNTAGT.

The count of this clone is one. This chain joins TRBV12-5 and TRBJ2-2, with 7 bases fitting TRBD1. CDR1 is LGHNT and CDR2 is FRNRAP in the germline V gene. The CDR3 is made up of 16 amino acids. J gave up 8 bases and V 3 bases, and 12 bases lay outside the gene matches. The CDR3 DNA sequence: TGTGCTAGTGGTTTTTCCCCGGGACAGCTAGGTGGGGAGCTGTTTTTT. This gives the protein CASGFSPGQLGGELFF. The full variable domain, completed using reference TRBV12-5 and TRBJ2-2, is DARVTQTPRHKVTEMGQEVTMRCQPILGHNTVFWYRQTMMQGLELLAYFRNRAPLDDSGMPKDRFSAEMPDATLATLKIQPSEPRDSAVYFCASGFSPGQLGGELFFGEGSRLTVL.

The chain carries TRBV9 and TRBJ2-1; D is uncertain. Deletions cut 3 bases from V and 3 bases from J, with 13 bases between. This CDR3 has 15 amino acids. Germline V gene data show CDR1 as SGDLS and CDR2 as YYNGEE. CDR3 loop: CASSEHNSYYNEQFF. Written as DNA, the CDR3 is TGTGCCAGCAGCGAGCACAACAGCTACTACAATGAGCAGTTCTTC.

The rearrangement uses TRBV7-8 and TRBJ1-2, with a weak D call TRBD1 (5 bases). The CDR3 runs 13 residues. V lost 5 bases and J lost 5, with 12 bases in between. CDR1 and CDR2 from the germline V gene are SGHVS and FQNEAQ. The CDR3: CASSRQSGYGYTF. The CDR3 DNA is TGTGCCAGCAGCCGACAGTCTGGGTATGGCTACACCTTC.